Given below is one TCR beta chain in context. Antigen: not known. This specimen includes other DNA sequences encoding the same CDR3. CDR3 length: 11 amino acids. Germline V lookup: CDR1 SQVTM, CDR2 ANQGSEA. V was trimmed by 4 bases and J by 4 bases, leaving 8 bases between them. It was across several immunoSEQ plates that each subset's genomic DNA was evenly split. Only in-frame clones appear in the TCRdb table, and some are missing; sequencing was by immunoSEQ multiplex PCR. The sample contains 1.5 million to 1.9 million clones, approximately 98% of which appear only once. This specimen belongs to a study of shared clonotypes between healthy human individuals. Study findings and constraints: Genetic and exposure-history diversity was limited by the small donor number. The study found approximately 5% of naive CD4 clonotypes shared across a few donors.

The chain uses TRBV29-1 and TRBJ2-7; D not certain. The TCR was taken from a man aged 30-40 years in good health. Sequencing was performed on naive CD4+ T cells sorted from blood. As for subset: CD45RA+ positively selected. CDR3 region: CSVVVVYEQYF. The CDR3, as DNA: TGCAGCGTTGTAGTAGTGTACGAGCAGTACTTC.